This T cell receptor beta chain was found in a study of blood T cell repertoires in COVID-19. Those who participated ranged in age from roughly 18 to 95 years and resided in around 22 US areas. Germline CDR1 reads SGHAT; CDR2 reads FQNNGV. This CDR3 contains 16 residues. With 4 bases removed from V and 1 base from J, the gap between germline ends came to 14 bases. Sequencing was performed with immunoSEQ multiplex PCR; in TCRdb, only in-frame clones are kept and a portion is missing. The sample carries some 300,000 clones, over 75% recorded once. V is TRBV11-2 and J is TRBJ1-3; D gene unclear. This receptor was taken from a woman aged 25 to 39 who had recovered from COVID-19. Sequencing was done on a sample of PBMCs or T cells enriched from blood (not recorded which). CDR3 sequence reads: CASSWRAGLSGNTIYF. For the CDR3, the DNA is TGTGCCAGCAGCTGGAGGGCAGGCCTTTCTGGAAACACCATATATTTT.